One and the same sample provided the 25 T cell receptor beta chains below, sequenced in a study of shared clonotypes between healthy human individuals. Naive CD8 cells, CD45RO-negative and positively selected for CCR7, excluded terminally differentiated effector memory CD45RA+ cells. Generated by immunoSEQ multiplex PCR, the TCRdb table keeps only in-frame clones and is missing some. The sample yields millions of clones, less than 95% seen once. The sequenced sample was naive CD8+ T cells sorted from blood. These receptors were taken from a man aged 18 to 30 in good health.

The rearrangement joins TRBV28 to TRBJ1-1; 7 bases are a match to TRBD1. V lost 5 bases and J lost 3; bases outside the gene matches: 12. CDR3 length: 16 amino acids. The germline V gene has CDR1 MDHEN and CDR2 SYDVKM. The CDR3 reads CASSARRGRRDTEAFF. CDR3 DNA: TGTGCCAGCAGTGCCCGGAGGGGGCGAAGGGACACTGAAGCTTTCTTT.

Here the CDR3 reads CASSFWGTEDGYTF. The CDR3 DNA reads TGTGCCAGCAGTTTTTGGGGGACAGAAGATGGCTACACCTTC. The V gene is TRBV6-5, the J gene TRBJ1-2, with 7 bases identical to TRBD1. V lost 4 bases and J lost 6; bases outside the gene matches: 8. Germline CDR1 reads MNHEY; CDR2 reads SVGAGI. The CDR3 loop spans 14 amino acids.

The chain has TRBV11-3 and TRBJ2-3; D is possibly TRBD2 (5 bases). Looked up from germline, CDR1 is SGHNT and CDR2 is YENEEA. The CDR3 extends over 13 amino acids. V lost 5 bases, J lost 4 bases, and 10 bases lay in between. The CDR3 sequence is CASSRGTADTQYF. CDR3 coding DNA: TGTGCCAGCAGCCGGGGAACGGCAGATACGCAGTATTTT.

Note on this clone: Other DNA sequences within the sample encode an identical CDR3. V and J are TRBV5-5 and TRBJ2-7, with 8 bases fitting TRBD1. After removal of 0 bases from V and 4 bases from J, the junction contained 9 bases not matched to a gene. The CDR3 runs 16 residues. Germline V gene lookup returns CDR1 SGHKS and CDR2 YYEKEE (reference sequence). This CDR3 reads CASSLGGAGGSYEQYF. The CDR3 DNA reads TGTGCCAGCAGCTTGGGCGGGGCAGGGGGCAGTTACGAGCAGTACTTC.

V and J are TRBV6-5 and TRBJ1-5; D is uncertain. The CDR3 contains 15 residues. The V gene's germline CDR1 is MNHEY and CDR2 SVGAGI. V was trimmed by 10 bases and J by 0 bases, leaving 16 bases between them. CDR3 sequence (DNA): TGTGCCACCGCCCCAGGCCTTTATAGCAATCAGCCCCAGCATTTT. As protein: CATAPGLYSNQPQHF.

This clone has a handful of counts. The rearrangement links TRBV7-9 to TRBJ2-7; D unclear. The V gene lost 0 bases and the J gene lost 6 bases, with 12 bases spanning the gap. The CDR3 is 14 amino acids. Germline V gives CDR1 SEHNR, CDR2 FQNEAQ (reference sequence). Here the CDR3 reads CASSLAAAYAEQYF. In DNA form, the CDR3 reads TGTGCCAGCAGCTTAGCGGCAGCCTACGCCGAGCAGTACTTC.

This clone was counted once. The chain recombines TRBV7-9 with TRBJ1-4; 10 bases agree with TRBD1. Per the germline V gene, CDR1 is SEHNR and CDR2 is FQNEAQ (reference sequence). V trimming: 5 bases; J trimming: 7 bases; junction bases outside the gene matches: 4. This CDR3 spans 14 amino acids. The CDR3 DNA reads TGTGCCAGCAGCCCCGGGACAGGGGTTGAAAAACTGTTTTTT. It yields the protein CASSPGTGVEKLFF.

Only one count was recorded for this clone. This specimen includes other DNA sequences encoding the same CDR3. The CDR3 is CASSYSGEGNTEAFF. CDR3 DNA: TGTGCCAGCAGTTATAGCGGGGAAGGGAACACTGAAGCTTTCTTT. The chain is built from TRBV6-5 and TRBJ1-1; D is unresolved. Germline V lookup: CDR1 MNHEY, CDR2 SVGAGI. The CDR3 has 15 residues. V was pared by 3 bases and J by 1 base, with 12 bases between.

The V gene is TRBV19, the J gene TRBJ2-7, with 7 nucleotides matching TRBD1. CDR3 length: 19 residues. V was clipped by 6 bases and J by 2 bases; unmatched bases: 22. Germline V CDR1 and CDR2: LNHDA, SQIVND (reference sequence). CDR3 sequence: CASSPKGTEVPTKTYEQYF. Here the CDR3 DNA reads TGTGCCAGTAGCCCCAAAGGGACAGAGGTACCAACAAAAACCTACGAGCAGTACTTC.

This chain's CDR3 is CASSKVQRVLGEQYF. In nucleotides, the CDR3 is TGTGCCAGCAGCAAAGTTCAGCGGGTGCTCGGGGAGCAGTACTTC. This chain links TRBV21-1 with TRBJ2-7; the D segment call TRBD2 is taken from the table without a DNA check. TRBV21-1 is shown as a pseudogene. The CDR3 runs 15 residues.

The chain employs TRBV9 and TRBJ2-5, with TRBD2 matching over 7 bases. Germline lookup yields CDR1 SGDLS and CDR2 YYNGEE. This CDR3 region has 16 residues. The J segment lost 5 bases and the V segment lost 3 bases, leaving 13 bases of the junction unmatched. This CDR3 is CASSAPVEAGRETQYF. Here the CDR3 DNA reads TGTGCCAGCAGCGCCCCAGTGGAAGCGGGGAGGGAGACCCAGTACTTC.

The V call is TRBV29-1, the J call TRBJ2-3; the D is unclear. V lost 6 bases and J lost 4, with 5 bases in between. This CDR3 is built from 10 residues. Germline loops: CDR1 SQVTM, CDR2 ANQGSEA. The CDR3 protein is CSVGPDTQYF. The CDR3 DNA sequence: TGCAGCGTCGGCCCAGATACGCAGTATTTT.

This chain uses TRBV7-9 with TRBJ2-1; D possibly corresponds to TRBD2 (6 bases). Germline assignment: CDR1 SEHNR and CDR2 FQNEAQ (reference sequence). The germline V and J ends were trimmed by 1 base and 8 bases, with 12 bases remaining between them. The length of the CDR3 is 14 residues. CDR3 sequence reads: CASSLVLARDEQFF. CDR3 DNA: TGTGCCAGCAGCTTAGTTCTAGCGCGGGATGAGCAGTTCTTC.

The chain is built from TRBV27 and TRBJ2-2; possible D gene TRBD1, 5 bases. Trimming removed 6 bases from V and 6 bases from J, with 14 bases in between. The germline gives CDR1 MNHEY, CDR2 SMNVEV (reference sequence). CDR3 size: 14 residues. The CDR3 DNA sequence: TGTGCCAGCAGCTGGTCAGGGATCCCCGGGGAGCTGTTTTTT. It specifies CASSWSGIPGELFF.

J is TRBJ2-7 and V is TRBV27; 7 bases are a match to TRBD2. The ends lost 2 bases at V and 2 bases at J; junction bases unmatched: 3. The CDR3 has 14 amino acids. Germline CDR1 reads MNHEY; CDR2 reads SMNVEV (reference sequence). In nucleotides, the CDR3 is TGTGCCAGCAGTTTACACGGGGGGACCTACGAGCAGTACTTC. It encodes CASSLHGGTYEQYF.

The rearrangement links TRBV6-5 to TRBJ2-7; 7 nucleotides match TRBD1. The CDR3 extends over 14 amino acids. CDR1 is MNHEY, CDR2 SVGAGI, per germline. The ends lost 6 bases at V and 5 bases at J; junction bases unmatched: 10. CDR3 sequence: CASSTNRGGNEQYF. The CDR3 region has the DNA TGTGCCAGCAGCACCAACAGGGGTGGAAACGAGCAGTACTTC.

The DNA for the CDR3 is TGTGCCAGCAGCTTATATCAGGGGGGCCTCAGGGATGAGCAGTTCTTC. Translating gives CASSLYQGGLRDEQFF. The chain employs TRBV7-9 and TRBJ2-1; D perhaps matches TRBD1 (7 bases). Trimming removed 2 bases at V and 8 bases at J, with 19 bases between. Germline loops: CDR1 SEHNR, CDR2 FQNEAQ (reference sequence). The CDR3 has 16 residues.

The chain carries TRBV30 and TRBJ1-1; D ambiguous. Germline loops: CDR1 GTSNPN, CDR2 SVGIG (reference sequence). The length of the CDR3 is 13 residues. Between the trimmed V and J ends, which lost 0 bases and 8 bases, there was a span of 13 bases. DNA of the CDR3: TGTGCCTGGAGTGTGGCAGACACCACCGAAGCTTTCTTT. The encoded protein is CAWSVADTTEAFF.

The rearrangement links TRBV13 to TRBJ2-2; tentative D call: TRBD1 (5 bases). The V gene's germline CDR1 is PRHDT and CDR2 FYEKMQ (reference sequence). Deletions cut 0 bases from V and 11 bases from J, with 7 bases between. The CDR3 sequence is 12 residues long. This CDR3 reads CASSLGGLELFF. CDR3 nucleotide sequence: TGTGCCAGCAGCTTAGGGGGGCTAGAGCTGTTTTTT.

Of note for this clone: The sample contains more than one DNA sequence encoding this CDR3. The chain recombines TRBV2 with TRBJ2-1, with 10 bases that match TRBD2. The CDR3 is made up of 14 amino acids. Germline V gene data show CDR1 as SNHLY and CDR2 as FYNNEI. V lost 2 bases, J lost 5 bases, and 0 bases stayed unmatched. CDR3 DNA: TGTGCCAGCAGTGAACTAGCGGGAGACAATGAGCAGTTCTTC. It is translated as CASSELAGDNEQFF.

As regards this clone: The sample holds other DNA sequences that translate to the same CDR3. The CDR3 loop reads CASSLSGRTEAFF. CDR3 nucleotides: TGCGCCAGCAGCTTATCCGGTAGAACTGAAGCTTTCTTT. The J gene is TRBJ1-1, the V gene TRBV5-1; D remains ambiguous. Per the germline V gene, CDR1 is SGHRS and CDR2 is YFSETQ. The CDR3 extends over 13 amino acids. Trimming left V 2 bases short and J 5 bases short, with 10 bases between.

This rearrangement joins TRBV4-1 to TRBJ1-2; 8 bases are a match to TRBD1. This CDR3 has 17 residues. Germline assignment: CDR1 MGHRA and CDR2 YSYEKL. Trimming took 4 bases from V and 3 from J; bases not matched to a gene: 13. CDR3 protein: CASSLQPPGQVDYGYTF. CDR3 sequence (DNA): TGCGCCAGCAGCCTCCAACCTCCGGGACAGGTCGACTATGGCTACACCTTC.

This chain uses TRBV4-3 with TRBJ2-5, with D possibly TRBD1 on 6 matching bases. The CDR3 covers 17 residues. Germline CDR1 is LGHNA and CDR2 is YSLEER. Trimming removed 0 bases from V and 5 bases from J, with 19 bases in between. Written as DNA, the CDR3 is TGCGCCAGCAGCCAAGACCCTCTCAGGGGTTTCACGGAGACCCAGTACTTC. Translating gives CASSQDPLRGFTETQYF.

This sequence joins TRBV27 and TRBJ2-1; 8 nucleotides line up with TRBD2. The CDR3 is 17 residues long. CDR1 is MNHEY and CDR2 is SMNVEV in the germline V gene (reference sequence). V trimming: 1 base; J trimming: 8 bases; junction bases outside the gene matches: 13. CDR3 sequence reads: CASSLWGSGVLWDEQFF. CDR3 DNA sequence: TGTGCCAGCAGTTTATGGGGTAGCGGGGTCTTATGGGATGAGCAGTTCTTC.

The CDR3, as DNA: TGTGCCAGCAGCTTAGGTCCCGAGGGGGACGAGCAGTACTTC. This translates into CASSLGPEGDEQYF. The rearrangement joins TRBV7-9 to TRBJ2-7, with D tentatively TRBD1 (6 bases). The CDR3 has 14 residues. V lost 1 base to trimming and J lost 5 bases, with 12 bases between them. Germline-derived CDR1 and CDR2 are SEHNR and FQNEAQ (reference sequence).